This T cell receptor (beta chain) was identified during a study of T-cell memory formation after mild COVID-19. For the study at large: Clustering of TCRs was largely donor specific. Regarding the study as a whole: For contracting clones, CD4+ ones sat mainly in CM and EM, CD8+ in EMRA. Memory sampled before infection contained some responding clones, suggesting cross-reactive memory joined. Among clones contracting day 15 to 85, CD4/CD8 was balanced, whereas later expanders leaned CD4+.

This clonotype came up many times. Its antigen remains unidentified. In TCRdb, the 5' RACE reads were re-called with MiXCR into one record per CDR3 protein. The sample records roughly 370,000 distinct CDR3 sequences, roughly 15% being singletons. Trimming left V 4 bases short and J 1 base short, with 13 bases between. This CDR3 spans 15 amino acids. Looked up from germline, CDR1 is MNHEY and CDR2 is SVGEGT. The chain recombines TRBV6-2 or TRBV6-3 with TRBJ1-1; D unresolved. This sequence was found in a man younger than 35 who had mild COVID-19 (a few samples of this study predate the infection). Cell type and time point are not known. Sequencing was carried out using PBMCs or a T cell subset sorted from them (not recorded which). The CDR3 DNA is TGTGCCAGCAGTTTCAATGGTTTAGGGAACACTGAAGCTTTCTTT. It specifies CASSFNGLGNTEAFF.